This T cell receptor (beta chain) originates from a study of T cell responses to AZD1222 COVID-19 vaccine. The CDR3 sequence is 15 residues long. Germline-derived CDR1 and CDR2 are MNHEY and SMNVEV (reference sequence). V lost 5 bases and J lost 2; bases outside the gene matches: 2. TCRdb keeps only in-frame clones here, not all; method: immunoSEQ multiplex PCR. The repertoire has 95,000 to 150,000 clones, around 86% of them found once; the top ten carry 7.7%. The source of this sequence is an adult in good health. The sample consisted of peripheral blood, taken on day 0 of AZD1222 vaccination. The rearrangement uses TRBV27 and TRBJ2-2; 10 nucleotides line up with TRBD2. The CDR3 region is CASSRLAGNTGELFF. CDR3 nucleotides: TGTGCCAGCAGTCGACTAGCGGGCAACACCGGGGAGCTGTTTTTT.